These 11 T cell receptor beta chains were sequenced from one sample in a study of blood T cell repertoires in COVID-19. The data were produced by immunoSEQ multiplex PCR, yet TCRdb's version contains in-frame clones alone and is incomplete. Here the sample spans some 200,000 clones, around 86% being singletons. Sequenced input: PBMCs or T cells enriched from blood (not recorded which). The receptors were sampled from a middle-aged woman with acute COVID-19.

The rearrangement joins TRBV5-1 to TRBJ1-1; TRBD1 matches 7 bases. The CDR3 has 15 residues. CDR1 is SGHRS and CDR2 is YFSETQ in the germline V gene. V dropped 4 bases and J dropped 5; count of bases not matched to a gene: 11. The CDR3 region has the DNA TGCGCCAGCAGCGCGCAACAGGGGTCGTGGACTGAAGCTTTCTTT. This translates into CASSAQQGSWTEAFF.

The gene calls are TRBV5-1 and TRBJ1-4; D possibly corresponds to TRBD1 (5 bases). Trimming shortened V by 0 bases and J by 5 bases, and 11 bases separated the two germline ends. The CDR3 spans 15 residues. The germline gives CDR1 SGHRS, CDR2 YFSETQ. The CDR3 DNA follows: TGCGCCAGCAGCTTGGTGGCGGGACTGAATGAAAAACTGTTTTTT. It yields the protein CASSLVAGLNEKLFF.

This chain connects TRBV6-1 to TRBJ2-3, with 9 bases lining up with TRBD1. Trimming cost V 4 bases and J 3 bases; bases outside gene matches: 8. This CDR3 has 16 amino acids. Germline CDR1 is MNHNS and CDR2 is SASEGT. CDR3 bases: TGTGCCAGCAGTGGACGGGACAGGGTTGGGACAGATACGCAGTATTTT. This codes for CASSGRDRVGTDTQYF.

The genes are TRBV18 and TRBJ1-1; TRBD1 agrees at 9 bases. Losses at the gene ends were 4 bases for V and 0 bases for J; bases not matched to a gene: 6. The CDR3 extends over 16 amino acids. Germline V gene data show CDR1 as KGHSH and CDR2 as LQKENI. Written as DNA, the CDR3 is TGTGCCAGCTCACAAGGGACAGGGCAAATGAACACTGAAGCTTTCTTT. Translated: CASSQGTGQMNTEAFF.

V is TRBV29-1 and J is TRBJ2-7; TRBD1 is a possible D gene (6 bases). There are 13 residues in the CDR3. Germline lookup yields CDR1 SQVTM and CDR2 ANQGSEA. The V and J ends lost 6 bases and 2 bases respectively, with 14 bases between them. CDR3 sequence reads: CSVVAEGAYEQYF. Written as DNA, the CDR3 is TGCAGCGTCGTGGCTGAGGGGGCCTACGAGCAGTACTTC.

This clone occurred a few times. The chain combines TRBV7-2 with TRBJ2-5; D is perhaps TRBD2 (5 bases). Germline V lookup: CDR1 SGHTA, CDR2 FQGNSA. Trimming left V 5 bases short and J 2 bases short, with 9 bases between. The CDR3 is 13 amino acids. For the CDR3, the DNA is TGTGCCAGCAGCACCCGGACTCAAGAGACCCAGTACTTC. The encoded protein is CASSTRTQETQYF.

The rearrangement uses TRBV27 and TRBJ1-5; 8 positions match TRBD1. The CDR3 has 15 residues. V dropped 5 bases and J dropped 4; count of bases not matched to a gene: 7. Looked up from germline, CDR1 is MNHEY and CDR2 is SMNVEV (reference sequence). The CDR3 coding sequence is TGTGCCAGCAGTAGACGGACAGGGTGGAATCAGCCCCAGCATTTT. It is translated as CASSRRTGWNQPQHF.

This rearrangement joins TRBV18 to TRBJ1-4; 7 nucleotides agree with TRBD1. The germline V gene has CDR1 KGHSH and CDR2 LQKENI. V shed 6 bases, J shed 7 bases, and the junction held 5 bases outside the gene matches. This CDR3 has 13 residues. The CDR3 protein is CASSSRQGEKLFF. The CDR3 nucleotides read TGTGCCAGCTCTTCCCGACAGGGTGAAAAACTGTTTTTT.

This chain connects TRBV5-1 to TRBJ2-1; 11 nucleotides agree with TRBD2. Germline CDR1 and CDR2: SGHRS and YFSETQ. CDR3 size: 16 residues. The J segment lost 0 bases and the V segment lost 2 bases, leaving 1 base of the junction unmatched. The CDR3 nucleotides read TGCGCCAGCAGCTTTACTAGCGGGAGCTCCTACAATGAGCAGTTCTTC. Its protein is CASSFTSGSSYNEQFF.

J is TRBJ2-7 and V is TRBV3-1 (or the pseudogene TRBV3-2), with D perhaps TRBD2 (5 bases). CDR3 length equals 14 residues. Germline V gene sequence: CDR1 LGHDT, CDR2 YNNKEL (reference sequence). The V gene lost 4 bases and the J gene lost 4 bases, with 14 bases spanning the gap. Here the CDR3 reads CASSRSKGGYEQYF. CDR3 coding DNA: TGTGCCAGCAGCCGATCAAAGGGCGGGTACGAGCAGTACTTC.

This clone was counted only a few times. The chain couples TRBV2 to TRBJ1-6; perhaps TRBD1 as D (6 bases). The CDR3 totals 15 residues. V was shortened by 5 bases and J by 7 bases, with 15 bases between the two germline ends. The germline V gene encodes CDR1 SNHLY and CDR2 FYNNEI. The CDR3 DNA sequence: TGTGCCAGCAGTCTAAACAGGGTGTTGAATTCACCCCTCCACTTT. It specifies CASSLNRVLNSPLHF.